This T cell receptor beta chain was recorded in a study of blood T cell repertoires in COVID-19 (dated by TCRdb to the early 2020s). Background on the whole study: Samples covering the acute and convalescent phases of COVID-19 were provided by collaborators in the United States, Italy and Spain. The material from the prospective study consisted of cDNA or gDNA derived from T cells, B-cell-depleted T cells, or PBMCs. Subjects who had been exposed to COVID-19, were actively infected with it, or had recovered from it provided the deeply sampled blood TCRbeta repertoires that made up the dataset. The repertoires were released in a freely available public database intended as a resource for research on the immune response to SARS-CoV-2. Samples were obtained from the ongoing ImmuneRACE study (first 160 participants) and from 950 to 1,500 subjects provided by 6 global collaborators. Nearly every sample came with metadata listing a de-identified subject ID, COVID-19 status, age in years and sex. Where available, HLA class I and class II types were obtained from metadata supplied by the sample provider rather than from assay-based typing.

Overall results and qualifications from the work: Clinical and demographic metadata were provided uncurated, with the amount varying by source and participant.

TCRbeta CDR3 regions were amplified from genomic DNA using the immunoSEQ Assay, a bias-controlled multiplex PCR. Turning to the authors' computational methods: The number of nucleated cells in each sample was estimated by amplification of reference gene primers within the assay. To quantify the absolute abundance of each unique TCRbeta CDR3 rearrangement, sequence reads were collapsed and filtered. Productive Simpson clonality was computed per sample as the square root of Simpson's diversity index over productive rearrangements. This is the immuneACCESS table as TCRdb keeps it, with only in-frame sequences that have V and J called. A part of the clones is gone; compared with another copy, unresolved V genes explain less than half, and the rest is unexplained. V, J and clone size derive from that table, while D and trimming were established from the DNA sequence. Across this sample there are some 80,000 clones, with roughly 82% seen only once. Together, the top ten hold approximately 12% of the sample.

The collaborating institutions used their own protocols to collect whole blood in K2EDTA tubes. For TCRbeta analysis, collaborators shipped samples as frozen whole blood, isolated PBMCs, or DNA extracted from either of those sample types. From cysteine to phenylalanine, the CDR3 is 13 amino acids long. Only the CDR3 DNA is retained, 39 bases long and in frame from the first base. The junction carries 12 bases between V and J, which are trimmed by 6 bases and 4 bases respectively. On this clone itself: The antigen this receptor binds is unknown. Nothing much larger sits one base from this clone, and base qualities are not available.

The TCR originated in an older man with acute or convalescent COVID-19. The rearranged segments are TRBV23-1 and TRBJ1-2; the D region possibly corresponds to TRBD1 (5 bases align). TRBV23-1 is assigned to the ORF class and has an uncertain function. Material: peripheral blood. At the DNA level, the sequence is TGCGCCAGCAGGGGACTTGGTCCCTATGGCTACACCTTC. This yields the protein CASRGLGPYGYTF.